The clone carrying this TCR beta chain was counted between two and nine times. CDR1 and CDR2 from the germline V gene are SEHNR and FQNEAQ (reference sequence). The CDR3 extends over 15 amino acids. Trimming took 2 bases from V and 4 from J, leaving 13 bases between them. Constant-region reverse primers amplified full-length variable regions, followed by semi-nested Nested Universal Primer A PCR. MiXCR was run by TCRdb on the 5' RACE reads, yielding one entry per CDR3 protein. The table lists fewer than 65,000 distinct CDR3 sequences, 25% to 30% of them singletons, with 2.3% in the top ten. This chain uses TRBV7-9 with TRBJ2-3, with D perhaps assigned TRBD1 or TRBD2 (5 bases each). Sequencing was carried out using tumor-infiltrating naive CD4+ T cells sorted from the breast tumor. Sample subset: naive CD4+ T cells, CD4+CD45RA+CD25-. This receptor was obtained from a female donor with breast cancer. CDR3 region: CASSLSGLAADTQYF. In nucleotides, the CDR3 is TGTGCCAGCAGCTTATCGGGGCTAGCCGCAGATACGCAGTATTTT.